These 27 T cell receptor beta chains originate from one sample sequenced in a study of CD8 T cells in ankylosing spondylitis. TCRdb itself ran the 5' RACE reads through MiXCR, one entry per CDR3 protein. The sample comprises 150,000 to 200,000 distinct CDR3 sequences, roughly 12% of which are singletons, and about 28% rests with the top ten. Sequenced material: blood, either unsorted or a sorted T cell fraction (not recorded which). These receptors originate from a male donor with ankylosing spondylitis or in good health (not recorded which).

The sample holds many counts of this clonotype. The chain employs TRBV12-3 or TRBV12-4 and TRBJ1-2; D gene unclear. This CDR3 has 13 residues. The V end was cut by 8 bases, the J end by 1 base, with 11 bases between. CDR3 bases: TGTGCCAGCGCCCCCCGGCATAACTATGGCTACACCTTC. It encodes CASAPRHNYGYTF.

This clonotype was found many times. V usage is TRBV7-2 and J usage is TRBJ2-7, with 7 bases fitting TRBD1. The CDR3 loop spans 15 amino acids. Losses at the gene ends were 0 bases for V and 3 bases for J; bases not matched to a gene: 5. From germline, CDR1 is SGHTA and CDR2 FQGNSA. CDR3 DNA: TGTGCCAGCAGCTTAGCCGGGACAGCAATCTACGAGCAGTACTTC. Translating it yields CASSLAGTAIYEQYF.

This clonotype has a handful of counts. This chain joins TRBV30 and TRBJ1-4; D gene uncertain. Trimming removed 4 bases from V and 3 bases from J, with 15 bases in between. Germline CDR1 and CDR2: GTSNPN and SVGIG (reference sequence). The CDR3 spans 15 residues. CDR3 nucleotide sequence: TGTGCCTGGACCTTGGGATCCCAGGCTAATGAAAAACTGTTTTTT. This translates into CAWTLGSQANEKLFF.

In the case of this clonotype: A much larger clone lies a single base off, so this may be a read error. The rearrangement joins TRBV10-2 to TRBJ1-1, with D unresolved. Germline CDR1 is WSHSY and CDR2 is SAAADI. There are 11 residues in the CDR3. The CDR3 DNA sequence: TGCCCCAGCAGTGTTGGAGGGGAAGCTTTCTTT. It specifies CPSSVGGEAFF.

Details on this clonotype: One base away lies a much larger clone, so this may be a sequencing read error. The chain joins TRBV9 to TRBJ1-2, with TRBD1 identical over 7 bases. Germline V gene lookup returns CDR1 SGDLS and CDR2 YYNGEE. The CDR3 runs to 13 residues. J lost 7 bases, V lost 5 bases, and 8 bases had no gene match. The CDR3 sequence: CASSGQGDSGYTF. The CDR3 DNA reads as TGTGCCAGCAGTGGCCAGGGGGACTCTGGCTACACCTTC.

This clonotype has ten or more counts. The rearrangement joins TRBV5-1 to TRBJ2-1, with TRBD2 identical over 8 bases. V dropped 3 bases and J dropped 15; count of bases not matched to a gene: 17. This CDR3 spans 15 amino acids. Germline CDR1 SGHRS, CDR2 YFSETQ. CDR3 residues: CASSSTETSASFLFF. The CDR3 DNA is TGCGCCAGCAGCTCCACCGAGACTAGCGCATCGTTTTTGTTCTTC.

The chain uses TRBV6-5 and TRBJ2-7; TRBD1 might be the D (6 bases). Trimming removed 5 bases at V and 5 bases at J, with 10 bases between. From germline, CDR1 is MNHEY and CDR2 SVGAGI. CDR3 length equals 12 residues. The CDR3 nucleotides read TGTGCCAGCAGTCCACAGGGCCACGAGCAGTACTTC. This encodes CASSPQGHEQYF.

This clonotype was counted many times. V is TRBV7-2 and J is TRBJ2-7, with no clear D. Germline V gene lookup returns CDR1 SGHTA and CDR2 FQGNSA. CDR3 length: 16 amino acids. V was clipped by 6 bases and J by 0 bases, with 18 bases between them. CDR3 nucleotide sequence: TGTGCCAGCAGTTCCTCCGGCGCCCCTTCCTCCTACGAGCAGTACTTC. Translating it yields CASSSSGAPSSYEQYF.

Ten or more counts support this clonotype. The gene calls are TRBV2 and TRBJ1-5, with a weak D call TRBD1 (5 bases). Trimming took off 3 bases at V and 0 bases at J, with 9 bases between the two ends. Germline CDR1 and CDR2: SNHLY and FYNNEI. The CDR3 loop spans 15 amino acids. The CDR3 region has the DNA TGTGCCAGCAGTGACGGGGGGAATAGCAATCAGCCCCAGCATTTT. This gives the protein CASSDGGNSNQPQHF.

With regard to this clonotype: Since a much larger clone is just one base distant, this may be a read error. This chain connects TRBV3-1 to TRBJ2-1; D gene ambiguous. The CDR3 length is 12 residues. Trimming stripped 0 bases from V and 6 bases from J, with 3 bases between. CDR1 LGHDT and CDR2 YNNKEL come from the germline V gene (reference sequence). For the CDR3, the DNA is TGTGCCAGCAGCCAAGAGGCCAATGAGCAGTTCTTC. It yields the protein CASSQEANEQFF.

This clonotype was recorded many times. The CDR3 is CASSEQDRGLYEQFF. The CDR3 bases are TGTGCCAGCAGTGAACAGGACAGGGGGCTATATGAGCAGTTCTTC. The chain uses TRBV2 and TRBJ2-1; 11 bases match TRBD1. J lost 8 bases, V lost 2 bases, and 5 bases had no gene match. Germline V gene data show CDR1 as SNHLY and CDR2 as FYNNEI. This CDR3 is built from 15 residues. The complete variable domain, with remaining parts taken from reference TRBV2 and TRBJ2-1, reads EPEVTQTPSHQVTQMGQEVILRCVPISNHLYFYWYRQILGQKVEFLVSFYNNEISEKSEIFDDQFSVERPDGSNFTLKIRSTKLEDSAMYFCASSEQDRGLYEQFFGPGTRLTVL.

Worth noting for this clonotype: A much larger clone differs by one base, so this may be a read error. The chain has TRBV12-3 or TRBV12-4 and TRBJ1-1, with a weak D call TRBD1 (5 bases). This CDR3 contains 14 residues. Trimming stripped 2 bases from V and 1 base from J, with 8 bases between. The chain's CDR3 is CASSLNQGNTEAFF. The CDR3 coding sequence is TGTGCCAGCAGTTTAAACCAGGGGAACACTGAAGCTTTCTTT.

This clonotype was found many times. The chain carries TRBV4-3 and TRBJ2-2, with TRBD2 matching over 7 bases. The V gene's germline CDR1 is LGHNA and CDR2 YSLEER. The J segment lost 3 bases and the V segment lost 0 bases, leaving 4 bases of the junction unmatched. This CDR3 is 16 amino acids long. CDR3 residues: CASSQETAGYTGELFF. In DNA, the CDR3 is TGCGCCAGCAGCCAAGAAACAGCGGGGTACACCGGGGAGCTGTTTTTT.

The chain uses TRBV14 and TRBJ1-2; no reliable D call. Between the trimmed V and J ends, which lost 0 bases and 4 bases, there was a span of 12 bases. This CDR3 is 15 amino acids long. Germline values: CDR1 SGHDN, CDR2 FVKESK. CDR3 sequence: CASSQEYPERYGYTF. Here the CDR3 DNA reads TGTGCCAGCAGCCAAGAATATCCGGAGCGCTATGGCTACACCTTC. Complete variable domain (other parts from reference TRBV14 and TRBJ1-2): EAGVTQFPSHSVIEKGQTVTLRCDPISGHDNLYWYRRVMGKEIKFLLHFVKESKQDESGMPNNRFLAERTGGTYSTLKVQPAELEDSGVYFCASSQEYPERYGYTFGSGTRLTVV.

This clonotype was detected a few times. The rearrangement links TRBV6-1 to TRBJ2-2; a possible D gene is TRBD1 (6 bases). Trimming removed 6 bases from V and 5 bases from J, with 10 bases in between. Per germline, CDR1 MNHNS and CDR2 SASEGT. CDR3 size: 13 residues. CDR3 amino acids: CASRPQGTGELFF. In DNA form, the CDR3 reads TGTGCCAGCAGACCTCAGGGGACCGGGGAGCTGTTTTTT.

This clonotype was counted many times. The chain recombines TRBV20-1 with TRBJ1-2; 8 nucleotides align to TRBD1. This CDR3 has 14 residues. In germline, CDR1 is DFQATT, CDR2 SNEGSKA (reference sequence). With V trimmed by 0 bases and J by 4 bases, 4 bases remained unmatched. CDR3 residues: CSARDLGQAYGYTF. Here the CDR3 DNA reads TGCAGTGCTAGAGACCTGGGACAGGCCTATGGCTACACCTTC.

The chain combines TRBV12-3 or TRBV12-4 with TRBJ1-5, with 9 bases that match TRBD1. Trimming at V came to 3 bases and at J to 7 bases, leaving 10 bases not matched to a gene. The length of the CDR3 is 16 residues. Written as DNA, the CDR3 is TGTGCCAGCAGTTTGTTAACGGGACAGGGTTGGCAGCCCCAGCATTTT. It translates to CASSLLTGQGWQPQHF.

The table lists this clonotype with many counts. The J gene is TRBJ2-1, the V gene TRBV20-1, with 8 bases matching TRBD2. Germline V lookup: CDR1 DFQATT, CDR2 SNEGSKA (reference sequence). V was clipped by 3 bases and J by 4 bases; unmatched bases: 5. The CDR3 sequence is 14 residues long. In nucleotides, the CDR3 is TGCAGTGCTAGCCGCGGGGGGCTGTACAATGAGCAGTTCTTC. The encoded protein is CSASRGGLYNEQFF.

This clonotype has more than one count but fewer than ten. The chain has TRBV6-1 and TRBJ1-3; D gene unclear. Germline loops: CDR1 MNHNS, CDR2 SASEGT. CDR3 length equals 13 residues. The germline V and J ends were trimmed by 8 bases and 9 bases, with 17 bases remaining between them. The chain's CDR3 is CASGIRELGTIYF. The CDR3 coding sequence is TGTGCCAGCGGAATCCGGGAGCTCGGCACCATATATTTT.

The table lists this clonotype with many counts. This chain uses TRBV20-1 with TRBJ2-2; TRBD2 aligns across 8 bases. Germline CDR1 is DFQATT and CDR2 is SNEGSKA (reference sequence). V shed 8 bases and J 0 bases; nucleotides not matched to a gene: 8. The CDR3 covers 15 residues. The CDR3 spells CSIPERGSNTGELFF. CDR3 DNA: TGCAGTATCCCTGAGCGGGGGTCGAACACCGGGGAGCTGTTTTTT.

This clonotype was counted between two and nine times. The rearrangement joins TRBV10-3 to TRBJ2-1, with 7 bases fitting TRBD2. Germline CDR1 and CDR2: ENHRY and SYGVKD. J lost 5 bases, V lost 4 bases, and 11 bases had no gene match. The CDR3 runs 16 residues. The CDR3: CAISGSGTGGHNEQFF. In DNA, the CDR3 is TGTGCCATCAGTGGATCAGGGACGGGAGGCCACAATGAGCAGTTCTTC.

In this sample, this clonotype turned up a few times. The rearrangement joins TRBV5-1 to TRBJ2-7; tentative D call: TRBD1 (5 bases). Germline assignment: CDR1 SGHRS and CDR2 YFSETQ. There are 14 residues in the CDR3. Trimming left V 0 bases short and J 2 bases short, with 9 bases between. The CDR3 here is CASSLETDTYEQYF. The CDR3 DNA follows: TGCGCCAGCAGCTTGGAGACAGATACCTACGAGCAGTACTTC.

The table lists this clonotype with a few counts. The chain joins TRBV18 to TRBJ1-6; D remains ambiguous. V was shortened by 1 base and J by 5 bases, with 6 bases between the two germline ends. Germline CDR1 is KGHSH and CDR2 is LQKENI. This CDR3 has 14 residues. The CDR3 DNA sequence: TGTGCCAGCTCACCACAGCCAGATAATTCACCCCTCCACTTT. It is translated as CASSPQPDNSPLHF.

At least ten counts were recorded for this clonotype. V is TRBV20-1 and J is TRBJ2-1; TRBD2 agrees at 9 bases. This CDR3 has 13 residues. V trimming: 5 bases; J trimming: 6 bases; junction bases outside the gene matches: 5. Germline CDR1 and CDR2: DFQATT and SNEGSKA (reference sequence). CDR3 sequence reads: CSADSGGTNEQFF. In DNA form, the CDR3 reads TGCAGTGCTGATAGCGGGGGAACCAATGAGCAGTTCTTC.

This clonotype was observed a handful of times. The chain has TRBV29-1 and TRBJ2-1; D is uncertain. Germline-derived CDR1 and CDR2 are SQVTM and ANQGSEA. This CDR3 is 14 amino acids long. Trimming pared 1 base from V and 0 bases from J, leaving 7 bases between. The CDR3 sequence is CSVEAGASYNEQFF. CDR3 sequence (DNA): TGCAGCGTTGAAGCAGGAGCCTCCTACAATGAGCAGTTCTTC.

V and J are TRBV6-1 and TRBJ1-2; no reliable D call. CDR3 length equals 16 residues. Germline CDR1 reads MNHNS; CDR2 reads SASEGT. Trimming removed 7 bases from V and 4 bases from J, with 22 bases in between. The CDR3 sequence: CASTGRVPGGSYGYTF. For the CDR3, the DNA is TGTGCCAGCACCGGACGGGTCCCGGGTGGCAGCTATGGCTACACCTTC.

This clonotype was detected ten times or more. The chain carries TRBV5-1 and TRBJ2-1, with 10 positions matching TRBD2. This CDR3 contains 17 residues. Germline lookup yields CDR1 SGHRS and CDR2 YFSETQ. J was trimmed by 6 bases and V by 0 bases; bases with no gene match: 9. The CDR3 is CASSLALTSGPFNEQFF. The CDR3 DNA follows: TGCGCCAGCAGCTTGGCCCTGACTAGCGGGCCTTTCAATGAGCAGTTCTTC.